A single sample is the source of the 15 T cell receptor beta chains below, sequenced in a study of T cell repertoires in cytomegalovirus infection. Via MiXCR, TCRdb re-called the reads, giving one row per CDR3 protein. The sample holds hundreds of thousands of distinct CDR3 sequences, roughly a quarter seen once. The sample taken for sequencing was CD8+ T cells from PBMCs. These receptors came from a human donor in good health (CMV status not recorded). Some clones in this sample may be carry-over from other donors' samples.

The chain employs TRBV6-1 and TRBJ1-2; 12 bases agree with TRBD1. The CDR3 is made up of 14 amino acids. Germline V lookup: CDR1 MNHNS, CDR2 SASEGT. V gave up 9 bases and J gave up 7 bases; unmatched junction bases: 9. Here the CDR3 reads CASWPGQGALGYTF. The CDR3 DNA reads TGTGCCAGTTGGCCGGGACAGGGGGCGCTTGGCTACACCTTC.

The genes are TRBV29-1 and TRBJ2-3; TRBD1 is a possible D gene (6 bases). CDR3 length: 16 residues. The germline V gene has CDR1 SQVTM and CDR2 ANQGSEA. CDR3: CSLGGLDGSSTDTQYF. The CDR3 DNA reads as TGCAGTCTAGGGGGTTTGGACGGCTCTAGCACAGATACGCAGTATTTT.

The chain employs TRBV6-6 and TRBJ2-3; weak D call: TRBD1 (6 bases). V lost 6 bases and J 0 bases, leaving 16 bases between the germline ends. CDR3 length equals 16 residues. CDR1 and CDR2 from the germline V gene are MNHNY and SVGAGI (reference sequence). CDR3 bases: TGTGCCAGCAGGCACGAGCCCCAGGGGAGCACAGATACGCAGTATTTT. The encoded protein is CASRHEPQGSTDTQYF.

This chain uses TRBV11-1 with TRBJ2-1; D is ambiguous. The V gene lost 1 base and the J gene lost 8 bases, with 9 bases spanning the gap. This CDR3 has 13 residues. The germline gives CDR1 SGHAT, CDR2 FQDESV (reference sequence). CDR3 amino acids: CASSLEGRHEQFF. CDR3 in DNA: TGTGCCAGCAGCTTAGAGGGCAGGCATGAGCAGTTCTTC.

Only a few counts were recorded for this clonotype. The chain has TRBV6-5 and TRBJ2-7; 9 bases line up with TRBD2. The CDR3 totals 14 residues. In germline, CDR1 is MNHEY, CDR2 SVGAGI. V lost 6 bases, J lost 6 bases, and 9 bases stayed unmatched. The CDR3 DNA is TGTGCCAGCAGCGGCGGGGGGGTGAGGAGCGAGCAGTACGTC. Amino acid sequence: CASSGGGVRSEQYV.

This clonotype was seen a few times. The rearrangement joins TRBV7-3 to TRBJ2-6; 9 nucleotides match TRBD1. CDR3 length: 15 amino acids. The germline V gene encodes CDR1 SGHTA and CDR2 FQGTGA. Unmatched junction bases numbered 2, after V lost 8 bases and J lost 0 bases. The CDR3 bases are TGTGCCAGCTTGGACAGGGGCTCTGGGGCCAACGTCCTGACTTTC. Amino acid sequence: CASLDRGSGANVLTF. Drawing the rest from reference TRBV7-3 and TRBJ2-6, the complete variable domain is GAGVSQTPSNKVTEKGKYVELRCDPISGHTALYWYRQSLGQGPEFLIYFQGTGAADDSGLPNDRFFAVRPEGSVSTLKIQRTERGDSAVYLCASLDRGSGANVLTFGAGSRLTVL.

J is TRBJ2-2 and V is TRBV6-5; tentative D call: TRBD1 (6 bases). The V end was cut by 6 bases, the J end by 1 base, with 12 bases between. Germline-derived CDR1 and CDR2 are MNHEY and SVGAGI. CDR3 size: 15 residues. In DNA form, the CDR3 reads TGTGCCAGCAGGGGACACGACCAGAACACCGGGGAGCTGTTTTTT. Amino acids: CASRGHDQNTGELFF.

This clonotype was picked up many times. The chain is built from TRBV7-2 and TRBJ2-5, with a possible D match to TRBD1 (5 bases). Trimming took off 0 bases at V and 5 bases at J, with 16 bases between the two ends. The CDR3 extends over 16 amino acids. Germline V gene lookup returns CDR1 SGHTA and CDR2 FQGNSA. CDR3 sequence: CASSLAMAGIRETQYF. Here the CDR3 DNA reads TGTGCCAGCAGCTTAGCGATGGCAGGGATTCGGGAGACCCAGTACTTC.

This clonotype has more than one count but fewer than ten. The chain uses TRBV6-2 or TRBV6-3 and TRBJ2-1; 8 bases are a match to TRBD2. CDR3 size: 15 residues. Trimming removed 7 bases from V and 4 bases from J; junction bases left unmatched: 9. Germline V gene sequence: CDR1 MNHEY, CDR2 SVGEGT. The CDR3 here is CASNPAGTSYNEQFF. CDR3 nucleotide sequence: TGTGCCAGCAATCCCGCGGGGACTAGTTACAATGAGCAGTTCTTC.

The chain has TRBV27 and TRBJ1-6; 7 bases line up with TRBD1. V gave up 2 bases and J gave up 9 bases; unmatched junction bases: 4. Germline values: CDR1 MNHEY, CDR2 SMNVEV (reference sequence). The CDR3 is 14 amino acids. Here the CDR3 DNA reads TGTGCCAGCAGTTTAGTAGGGGGCTTTTCACCCCTCCACTTT. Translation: CASSLVGGFSPLHF.

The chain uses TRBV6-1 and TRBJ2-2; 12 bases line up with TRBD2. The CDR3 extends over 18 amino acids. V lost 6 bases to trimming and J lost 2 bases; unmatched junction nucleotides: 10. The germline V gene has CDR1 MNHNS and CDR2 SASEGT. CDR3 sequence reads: CASRRSRLAGDNTGELFF. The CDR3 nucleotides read TGTGCCAGCAGGCGATCCCGACTAGCGGGGGATAACACCGGGGAGCTGTTTTTT.

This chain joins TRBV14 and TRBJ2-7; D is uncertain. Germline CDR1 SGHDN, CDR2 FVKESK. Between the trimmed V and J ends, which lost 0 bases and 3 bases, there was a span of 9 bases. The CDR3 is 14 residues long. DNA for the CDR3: TGTGCCAGCAGCCAAGATACCATAAGCTACGAGCAGTACTTC. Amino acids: CASSQDTISYEQYF.

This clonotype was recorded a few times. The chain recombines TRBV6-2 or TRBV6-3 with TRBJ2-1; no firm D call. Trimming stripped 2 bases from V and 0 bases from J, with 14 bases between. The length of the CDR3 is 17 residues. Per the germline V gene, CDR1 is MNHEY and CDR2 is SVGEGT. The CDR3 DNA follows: TGTGCCAGCAGTTACCCTCCGACTGGAGACTCCTACAATGAGCAGTTCTTC. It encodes CASSYPPTGDSYNEQFF.

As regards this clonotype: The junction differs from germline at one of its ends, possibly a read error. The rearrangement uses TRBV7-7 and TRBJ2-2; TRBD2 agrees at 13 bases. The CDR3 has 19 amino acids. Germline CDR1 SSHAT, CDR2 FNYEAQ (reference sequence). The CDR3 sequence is CASSASRTSGGPNTGELFF. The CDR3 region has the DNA TGTGCTAGCAGCGCCTCCCGGACTAGCGGGGGCCCGAACACCGGGGAGCTGTTTTTT.

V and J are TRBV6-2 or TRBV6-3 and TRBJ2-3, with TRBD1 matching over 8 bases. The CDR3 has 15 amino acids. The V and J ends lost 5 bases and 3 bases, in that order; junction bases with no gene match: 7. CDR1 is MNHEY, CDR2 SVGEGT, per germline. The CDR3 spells CASSRQGSRTDTQYF. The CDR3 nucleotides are TGTGCCAGCAGTCGACAGGGGTCGAGGACAGATACGCAGTATTTT.